Listed below are T cell receptor beta chains from one sample, sequenced in a study of CXCR3-negative and CXCR3-positive naive CD8 T cells. TCRdb re-called the 5' RACE reads and catalogs CDR3 proteins one per entry, DNA excluded. This sample carries tens of thousands of distinct CDR3 sequences, with around 1.4% going to the ten biggest clones. The sample was naive CXCR3- CD8+ T cells from blood. Source of these receptors: a human donor in good health. Some clones in this sample may be carry-over from other donors' samples. CDR3s include the opening cysteine and the closing phenylalanine or tryptophan.

j_gene	v_gene	CDR3aa
TRBJ2-3	TRBV7-3	CASSLTGGGPTNTQYF
TRBJ2-7	TRBV20-1	CSAREPRAIHPYEQYF
TRBJ2-7	TRBV19	CASSTGGAEQYF
TRBJ1-2	TRBV7-9	CASSLASSGERYTF
TRBJ2-2	TRBV12-3/TRBV12-4	CASPGGGPLLNTGELFF
TRBJ1-2	TRBV7-8	CASSSGTGESGYTF
TRBJ1-3	TRBV28	CASSLLRNTIYF
TRBJ1-1	TRBV7-6	CASSLGQGAVAEAFF
TRBJ2-1	TRBV5-1	CASSFHSGGAYNEQFF
TRBJ2-1	TRBV11-3	CASSSPFSINEQFF
TRBJ2-5	TRBV12-3/TRBV12-4	CASSPEGEDQYF
TRBJ2-7	TRBV10-3	CAISELGTGLLYYEQYF
TRBJ2-2	TRBV20-1	CSARAVLYNAGELFF
TRBJ2-1	TRBV21-1	CASSPGTEKFF
TRBJ2-6	TRBV12-3/TRBV12-4	CASSLRDIGSGANVLTF
TRBJ1-6	TRBV10-3	CAISERAGGLNSPLHF
TRBJ1-5	TRBV27	CASSSIGLSAQPQHF
TRBJ1-1	TRBV27	CASIQGREAFF
TRBJ2-5	TRBV14	CASSQARGGARKETQYF
TRBJ2-1	TRBV2	CAKNRDRVYNEQFF
TRBJ2-1	TRBV5-8	CASSYYRDSYNEQFF
TRBJ2-7	TRBV5-5	CASSGNPGPEYEQYF
TRBJ1-1	TRBV7-9	CASTALSYRHEAFF
TRBJ1-5	TRBV4-1	CASSQGQGNQPQHF
TRBJ2-2	TRBV10-1	CASSESSGTNTGELFF
TRBJ1-1	TRBV4-1	CASSQSSDLGPAEAFF
TRBJ2-7	TRBV3-1	CASSQGSRPYEQYF
TRBJ2-1	TRBV11-2	CASSLVSVDRLNEQFF
TRBJ1-6	TRBV14	CASSLQGYSPLHF
TRBJ2-2	TRBV6-5	CASSYAHGELFF
TRBJ2-7	TRBV29-1	CSVERDGGGHEQYF
TRBJ1-2	TRBV29-1	CSVPLGSNYGYTF
TRBJ1-4	TRBV11-2	CASSLSPPRDEKLFF
TRBJ2-7	TRBV4-3	CASSQYPGPDYEQYF
TRBJ1-1	TRBV20-1	CSARGYGTEKNTEAFF
TRBJ2-7	TRBV7-9	CASSLQGQGNEQYF
TRBJ2-7	TRBV28	CASRGVAGIYEQYF